This T cell receptor (beta chain) stems from a study of regulatory T cells in long-lasting Graves disease. Specified time point: newly diagnosed GD, antithyroid drugs for less than 3 months. Generation of the TCR library employed RNA extracted from PBMCs. Ten or more counts support this clonotype. Arm-PCR of CDR3 regions with iRepertoire HTBI primers generated TCR beta libraries. TCRdb re-derived calls from the multiplex PCR reads in MiXCR, one entry per CDR3 protein. The sample shows a few hundred thousand distinct CDR3 sequences, around 20% of them seen only once. This TCR came from a female donor with Graves disease. The sample in question was peripheral blood mononuclear cells (PBMCs), obtained at new diagnosis, from a patient treated with antithyroid drugs.

CDR3 sequence reads: CASQGGAFTEETQYF. DNA of the CDR3: TGTGCCAGCCAAGGCGGGGCGTTCACCGAAGAGACCCAGTACTTC. The chain has TRBV6-1 and TRBJ2-5; a possible D gene is TRBD2 (6 bases). V was cut by 8 bases and J by 3 bases, with 19 bases left in between. Germline loops: CDR1 MNHNS, CDR2 SASEGT. CDR3 length: 15 amino acids.